This is a list of T cell receptor beta chains from one sample in a study of blood T cell repertoires in COVID-19. The table came from immunoSEQ multiplex PCR; TCRdb's copy has only in-frame clones and leaves some out. The table includes 300,000 to 400,000 clones, about nine tenths detected once. The sample consisted of peripheral blood. Source of these receptors: a man aged 25-40 years with COVID-19, enrolled during active disease. CDR3s include the opening cysteine and the closing phenylalanine or tryptophan. The D gene is left open where the match is weak. Part of the rows lack a size; the others show once, few, many or a class for expanded clones.

V	size	J	D	CDR3	DNA
TRBV6-5	.	TRBJ2-7	TRBD1	CASTRDRAGYEQYF	TGTGCCAGCACCAGGGACAGGGCGGGCTACGAGCAGTACTTC
TRBV27	.	TRBJ2-7	TRBD1	CASSLSTGELTYEQYF	TGTGCCAGCAGTTTATCGACAGGGGAACTAACCTACGAGCAGTACTTC
TRBV6-5	.	TRBJ2-7	TRBD2	CASSYLASGGGNEQYF	TGTGCCAGCAGTTACTTAGCTAGCGGTGGGGGAAACGAGCAGTACTTC
TRBV4-1	.	TRBJ1-3	.	CASSQPLQGTGNTIYF	TGCGCCAGCAGCCAACCTTTACAGGGAACTGGAAACACCATATATTTT
TRBV14	.	TRBJ1-1	.	CASSLWEGGNTEAFF	TGTGCCAGCAGCCTTTGGGAAGGGGGAAACACTGAAGCTTTCTTT
TRBV3-1/TRBV3-2	.	TRBJ1-4	.	CASSQVTTNEKLFF	TGTGCCAGCAGCCAAGTAACAACTAATGAAAAACTGTTTTTT
TRBV13	.	TRBJ1-2	.	CASSQKGGGLGYGYTF	TGTGCCAGCAGCCAAAAAGGCGGGGGCCTGGGCTATGGCTACACCTTC
TRBV29-1	.	TRBJ1-2	.	CSASSGGSYGYTF	TGCAGCGCATCGTCGGGGGGGTCCTATGGCTACACCTTC
TRBV7-3	.	TRBJ1-1	TRBD1	CASSAGGNTEAFF	TGTGCCAGCAGCGCAGGGGGTAACACTGAAGCTTTCTTT
TRBV10-3	.	TRBJ2-1	TRBD1	CAINPGGQLPRNEQFF	TGTGCCATCAATCCAGGGGGCCAACTTCCTAGAAATGAGCAGTTCTTC
TRBV5-1	.	TRBJ2-5	TRBD1	CASSASTGQGAQYF	TGCGCCAGCAGCGCCTCGACAGGCCAGGGGGCCCAGTACTTC
TRBV28	.	TRBJ1-3	TRBD1	CASSSAPGTGVSVGNTIYF	TGTGCCAGCAGTTCCGCCCCCGGTACAGGGGTTAGCGTCGGAAACACCATATATTTT
TRBV2	.	TRBJ1-5	.	CASSENDQGFNQPQHF	TGTGCCAGCAGTGAAAATGATCAGGGTTTCAATCAGCCCCAGCATTTT
TRBV4-2	.	TRBJ1-2	TRBD1	CASSQEGQGSYTF	TGTGCCAGCAGCCAAGAGGGACAGGGGAGCTACACCTTC
TRBV19	few	TRBJ1-5	TRBD1	CASSPGGGQPQHF	TGTGCCAGTAGCCCAGGGGGCGGACAGCCCCAGCATTTT
TRBV6-1	.	TRBJ1-4	.	CASSEALSGWANEKLFF	TGTGCCAGCAGTGAAGCGCTATCGGGGTGGGCTAATGAAAAACTGTTTTTT
TRBV27	few	TRBJ2-1	TRBD2	CASRKMTSGSRGYNEQFF	TGTGCCAGCAGAAAGATGACTAGCGGCAGTCGAGGTTACAATGAGCAGTTCTTC
TRBV27	.	TRBJ2-7	TRBD2	CAIGLAGGPTYEQYF	TGTGCCATCGGACTAGCGGGAGGACCGACCTACGAGCAGTACTTC
TRBV7-2	.	TRBJ2-7	.	CASSSHGGHSYEQYF	TGTGCCAGCAGCTCTCACGGGGGGCATTCCTACGAGCAGTACTTC
TRBV9	once	TRBJ2-1	TRBD2	CASSVVLGGSPGGEQFF	TGTGCCAGCAGCGTAGTCCTTGGCGGGAGTCCCGGGGGTGAGCAGTTCTTC
TRBV15	once	TRBJ2-2	.	CATSRGQGYTGELFF	TGTGCCACCAGCAGAGGGCAGGGGTACACCGGGGAGCTGTTTTTT
TRBV21-1	.	TRBJ1-3	.	CASSKGGTIYF	TGTGCCAGCAGCAAAGGCGGCACCATATATTTT
TRBV6-5	.	TRBJ2-7	TRBD1	CASSYSRFTGDYEQYF	TGTGCCAGCAGTTACTCGAGATTTACAGGGGACTACGAGCAGTACTTC
TRBV7-3	.	TRBJ2-3	.	CASSLFGQGHTDTQYF	TGTGCCAGCAGCTTATTTGGGCAGGGCCACACAGATACGCAGTATTTT
TRBV18	.	TRBJ1-1	TRBD1	CASSPFRQGQTEAFF	TGTGCCAGCTCACCGTTCAGACAGGGGCAAACTGAAGCTTTCTTT
TRBV19	.	TRBJ2-2	.	CASSMEGRNTGELFF	TGTGCCAGTAGTATGGAGGGACGGAACACCGGGGAGCTGTTTTTT
TRBV7-9	once	TRBJ2-7	.	CASSFDRNYEQYF	TGTGCCAGCAGCTTCGACAGAAACTACGAGCAGTACTTC
TRBV5-4	once	TRBJ2-7	TRBD2	CASSPRGLAGGSLYF	TGTGCCAGCAGCCCAAGGGGGCTAGCGGGAGGGTCTCTGTACTTC
TRBV9	.	TRBJ2-7	TRBD1	CASSVGETGAYEQYF	TGTGCCAGCAGCGTAGGCGAGACAGGGGCCTACGAGCAGTACTTC
TRBV30	.	TRBJ1-5	.	CAWDTNSNQPQHF	TGTGCCTGGGACACCAATAGCAATCAGCCCCAGCATTTT
TRBV6-1	.	TRBJ1-5	TRBD1	CASSARQGSWGNQPQHF	TGTGCCAGCAGTGCTCGACAGGGGTCTTGGGGCAATCAGCCCCAGCATTTT
TRBV27	.	TRBJ2-2	TRBD2	CASSKMGLAGITDTGELFF	TGTGCCAGCAGCAAAATGGGACTAGCGGGAATCACGGACACCGGGGAGCTGTTTTTT
TRBV7-2	.	TRBJ1-3	TRBD1	CASLAQGAYGNTIYF	TGTGCCAGCCTTGCACAGGGGGCGTATGGAAACACCATATATTTT
TRBV9	.	TRBJ1-3	.	CASSVGGASGNTIYF	TGTGCCAGCAGCGTAGGGGGAGCCTCTGGAAACACCATATATTTT
TRBV6-1	.	TRBJ2-5	TRBD1	CASSEALIRGLKTQYF	TGTGCCAGCAGTGAAGCCCTTATCAGGGGGCTTAAGACCCAGTACTTC
TRBV9	.	TRBJ1-4	.	CASSVGVHGQPYNEKLFF	TGTGCCAGCAGCGTAGGGGTTCACGGACAGCCCTATAATGAAAAACTGTTTTTT
TRBV11-2	.	TRBJ1-5	TRBD1	CASSPRSTGPSNQPQHF	TGTGCCAGCAGCCCCAGGTCGACAGGGCCTAGCAATCAGCCCCAGCATTTT
TRBV28	.	TRBJ2-7	.	CASSLDSMESYEQYF	TGTGCCAGCAGTTTGGACTCAATGGAATCCTACGAGCAGTACTTC
TRBV14	.	TRBJ2-7	.	CASSQGYNYEQYF	TGTGCCAGCAGCCAAGGGTACAACTACGAGCAGTACTTC
TRBV5-6	.	TRBJ2-5	TRBD1	CASSLDRDRVIETQYF	TGTGCCAGCAGCTTGGACCGGGACAGGGTTATAGAGACCCAGTACTTC
TRBV18	.	TRBJ2-1	.	CASSPPGTVTNEQFF	TGTGCCAGCTCACCTCCCGGGACTGTCACCAATGAGCAGTTCTTC
TRBV7-2	.	TRBJ1-2	.	CASSLSYRDHYGYTF	TGTGCCAGCAGCTTGAGCTACAGGGACCACTATGGCTACACCTTC
TRBV4-2	.	TRBJ2-1	TRBD2	CASSQDSGTSSYNEQFF	TGTGCCAGCAGCCAAGACTCCGGGACTAGCTCCTACAATGAGCAGTTCTTC
TRBV9	.	TRBJ2-4	.	CASSEGGTKNIQYF	TGTGCCAGCAGCGAAGGGGGTACCAAAAACATTCAGTACTTC
TRBV5-6	.	TRBJ2-3	.	CASSFWSRDTQYF	TGTGCCAGCAGCTTTTGGTCGAGAGATACGCAGTATTTT
TRBV7-2	.	TRBJ2-2	TRBD2	CASSPRGGGGELFF	TGTGCCAGCAGCCCCCGGGGGGGCGGCGGGGAGCTGTTTTTT
TRBV20-1	once	TRBJ1-1	TRBD1	CSASRLDRVNTEAFF	TGCAGTGCTAGTAGGTTGGACAGGGTGAACACTGAAGCTTTCTTT
TRBV4-2	.	TRBJ2-1	TRBD2	CASSQDGLAGGDEQFF	TGTGCCAGCAGCCAAGATGGGCTAGCGGGGGGGGATGAGCAGTTCTTC
TRBV19	.	TRBJ2-2	.	CASSQGGDTGELFF	TGTGCCAGCTCCCAAGGGGGAGACACCGGGGAGCTGTTTTTT
TRBV28	once	TRBJ2-7	TRBD2	CASSPPGEGGRNEQYF	TGTGCCAGCAGCCCCCCCGGGGAGGGTGGAAGGAACGAGCAGTACTTC
TRBV29-1	.	TRBJ2-7	.	CSVPDSGYEQYF	TGCAGCGTTCCAGACAGTGGATACGAGCAGTACTTC